This T cell receptor (beta chain) derives from a study of CD8 T cells in ankylosing spondylitis. TCRdb used MiXCR to reprocess the 5' RACE reads, holding one entry per CDR3 protein. The data show just under 95,000 distinct CDR3 sequences, with about 9.1% seen just once and 5.1% held by the top ten. CDR1 is SGHTA and CDR2 is FQGNSA in the germline V gene. The CDR3 loop spans 14 amino acids. V was trimmed by 1 base and J by 6 bases, leaving 13 bases between them. The sequence was collected from a male donor with ankylosing spondylitis or in good health (not recorded which). This rearrangement joins TRBV7-2 to TRBJ2-7; D is perhaps TRBD2 (7 bases). Sequencing used blood, either unsorted or a sorted T cell fraction (not recorded which). The CDR3 nucleotides are TGTGCCAGCAGCTTAGGGGGGGGCCTTTCCGAGCAGTACTTC. It codes for CASSLGGGLSEQYF.